This T cell receptor beta chain originates from a study of PD-L1 blockade in urothelial cancer. The CDR3 is 14 residues long. Germline V gene lookup returns CDR1 SGHRS and CDR2 YFSETQ. V dropped 4 bases and J dropped 7 bases, with 15 bases sitting between them. The protocol was immunoSEQ multiplex PCR, while the TCRdb copy is restricted to in-frame clones and leaves out a portion. The table has 30,000 to 40,000 clones, around four fifths seen once. This TCR was recovered from a man aged 55-75 years with urothelial cancer. The chain joins TRBV5-1 to TRBJ2-1; possibly TRBD2 for D (5 bases). The sample in question was PBMCs, obtained around atezolizumab (anti-PD-L1) treatment. The CDR3 sequence is CASSPSSSKNEQFF. CDR3 nucleotides: TGCGCCAGCAGCCCTTCCTCTAGCAAGAATGAGCAGTTCTTC.